Following are 20 T cell receptor beta chains from one sample sequenced in a study of blood T cell repertoires in COVID-19. Profiling relied on immunoSEQ multiplex PCR, and the TCRdb table lists in-frame clones only, not all of them. The sample gives approximately 300,000 clones, more than 85% of which show up once; roughly 5% is in the top ten. Sequencing used peripheral blood. The source is a man between 40 and 49 years old with acute or convalescent COVID-19.

The V gene is TRBV27, the J gene TRBJ1-4, with a tentative D call TRBD1 (6 bases). This CDR3 has 14 amino acids. Germline loops: CDR1 MNHEY, CDR2 SMNVEV (reference sequence). V lost 6 bases and J 7 bases, leaving 15 bases between the germline ends. The DNA of the CDR3 is TGTGCCAGCAGCCCCATAGGGGGGGCTGAAAAACTGTTTTTT. Its protein is CASSPIGGAEKLFF.

The chain recombines TRBV7-9 with TRBJ1-4; 12 bases agree with TRBD1. The length of the CDR3 is 15 residues. The germline V gene has CDR1 SEHNR and CDR2 FQNEAQ (reference sequence). V lost 5 bases and J lost 8; bases outside the gene matches: 6. The CDR3 loop reads CASSQGQGAREKLFF. For the CDR3, the DNA is TGTGCCAGCAGCCAGGGACAGGGGGCGAGGGAAAAACTGTTTTTT.

The chain uses TRBV5-1 and TRBJ1-1; D is uncertain. From germline, CDR1 is SGHRS and CDR2 YFSETQ. Deletions cut 1 base from V and 6 bases from J, with 16 bases between. The CDR3 covers 15 residues. The CDR3 coding sequence is TGCGCCAGCAGCTTGTTGGGATTCGGGGTGCCTGAAGCTTTCTTT. Translated, it gives CASSLLGFGVPEAFF.

This clone occurred a few times. The chain couples TRBV5-1 to TRBJ2-3; 7 bases are a match to TRBD1. The CDR3 runs 16 residues. The trim removed 6 bases at V and 0 bases at J, leaving 10 bases unmatched. CDR1 SGHRS and CDR2 YFSETQ come from the germline V gene. The CDR3 here is CASTPLRGPSTDTQYF. In DNA, the CDR3 is TGCGCCAGCACCCCACTGAGGGGGCCGAGCACAGATACGCAGTATTTT.

This chain joins TRBV29-1 and TRBJ1-4; D possibly corresponds to TRBD1 (5 bases). CDR3 length equals 12 residues. V lost 3 bases to trimming and J lost 8 bases, with 10 bases between them. Per the germline V gene, CDR1 is SQVTM and CDR2 is ANQGSEA. As DNA, the CDR3 is TGCAGCGTTGAGGGGGGAGGAGAAAAACTGTTTTTT. Translation gives CSVEGGGEKLFF.

This clone showed up just once. V and J are TRBV12-3 or TRBV12-4 and TRBJ1-2, with D hard to call. This CDR3 has 11 amino acids. The ends were cut back, 0 bases at V and 14 bases at J, with 10 bases in the middle. The CDR3 is CASSLALDSTF. Here the CDR3 DNA reads TGTGCCAGCAGTTTAGCTTTGGACTCTACCTTC.

The sample holds one count of this clone. V gene TRBV10-1 combines with J gene TRBJ1-6; no firm D call. The V gene's germline CDR1 is WNHNN and CDR2 SYGVQD (reference sequence). The CDR3 spans 15 residues. V was cut by 10 bases and J by 9 bases, with 22 bases left in between. The CDR3 reads CATPSSLPFASPLHF. DNA of the CDR3: TGCGCCACCCCTAGCTCACTCCCTTTTGCTTCACCCCTCCACTTT.

The chain is built from TRBV18 and TRBJ2-7, with 10 positions matching TRBD1. The CDR3 is made up of 14 amino acids. V dropped 3 bases and J dropped 3; count of bases not matched to a gene: 2. CDR1 is KGHSH and CDR2 is LQKENI in the germline V gene. CDR3 DNA sequence: TGTGCCAGCTCACCGGGACAGGGGCTCTACGAGCAGTACTTC. It specifies CASSPGQGLYEQYF. The full variable domain, rest sourced from reference TRBV18 and TRBJ2-7, is NAGVMQNPRHLVRRRGQEARLRCSPMKGHSHVYWYRQLPEEGLKFMVYLQKENIIDESGMPKERFSAEFPKEGPSILRIQQVVRGDSAAYFCASSPGQGLYEQYFGPGTRLTVT.

The rearrangement joins TRBV30 to TRBJ1-2; maybe TRBD1 (5 bases). Deletions cut 8 bases from V and 6 bases from J, with 13 bases between. The CDR3 runs 11 residues. Germline CDR1 and CDR2: GTSNPN and SVGIG (reference sequence). CDR3 region: CAGGRPHGYTF. DNA of the CDR3: TGTGCCGGGGGGAGACCACATGGCTACACCTTC. Supplemented by reference TRBV30 and TRBJ1-2, the full variable domain reads SQTIHQWPATLVQPVGSPLSLECTVEGTSNPNLYWYRQAAGRGLQLLFYSVGIGQISSEVPQNLSASRPQDRQFILSSKKLLLSDSGFYLCAGGRPHGYTFGSGTRLTVV.

The CDR3 DNA is TGTGCCACCAGCAGAGCAGGGTGGGCAGATACGCAGTATTTT. Translated, it gives CATSRAGWADTQYF. This sequence joins TRBV15 and TRBJ2-3; D is possibly TRBD1 (5 bases). V lost 1 base and J lost 4, with 9 bases in between. Looked up from germline, CDR1 is LNHNV and CDR2 is YYDKDF (reference sequence). The CDR3 has 14 residues.

The chain combines TRBV28 with TRBJ1-2; D is unclear. Per germline, CDR1 MDHEN and CDR2 SYDVKM. This CDR3 is built from 15 residues. The CDR3 DNA is TGTGGGGTTTCCGGTCGGGTCCCGGCCTCCGGAGGCTACACCTTC. Translation gives CGVSGRVPASGGYTF.

Here the CDR3 reads CASSHQGDPLHF. The CDR3 DNA is TGTGCCAGCAGCCATCAGGGGGACCCCCTCCACTTT. V gene TRBV11-2 combines with J gene TRBJ1-6; the match to TRBD1 covers 7 bases. CDR1 SGHAT and CDR2 FQNNGV come from the germline V gene. This CDR3 is built from 12 residues. V was pared by 5 bases and J by 13 bases, with 5 bases of the junction left unmatched.

This clone showed up just a few times. The chain is built from TRBV4-1 and TRBJ1-2; 8 nucleotides agree with TRBD1. The ends lost 4 bases at V and 6 bases at J; junction bases unmatched: 7. CDR3 length equals 14 residues. Germline V CDR1 and CDR2: MGHRA, YSYEKL. CDR3 sequence reads: CASSPADRVNGYTF. CDR3 coding DNA: TGCGCCAGCAGCCCCGCGGACAGGGTAAATGGCTACACCTTC.

The V and J genes are TRBV15 and TRBJ1-3; TRBD1 is a possible D gene (6 bases). Trimming removed 1 base at V and 0 bases at J, with 10 bases between. This CDR3 comprises 16 residues. Germline assignment: CDR1 LNHNV and CDR2 YYDKDF (reference sequence). The CDR3 reads CATSRADRRSGNTIYF. The DNA for the CDR3 is TGTGCCACCAGCAGAGCAGACAGGCGCTCTGGAAACACCATATATTTT.

This chain connects TRBV5-8 to TRBJ1-1; D not resolved. Germline V gene sequence: CDR1 SGHTS, CDR2 YDEGEE. The CDR3 sequence is 14 residues long. The V and J ends lost 2 bases and 3 bases respectively, with 11 bases between them. The chain's CDR3 is CASSFRGIDTEAFF. As DNA, the CDR3 is TGTGCCAGCAGCTTTCGGGGTATAGACACTGAAGCTTTCTTT.

This clone was observed once. The chain is built from TRBV12-5 and TRBJ2-4; a weak D match, TRBD2 (5 bases). Trimming took 1 base from V and 6 from J, leaving 10 bases between them. Germline lookup yields CDR1 LGHNT and CDR2 FRNRAP. The CDR3 contains 14 residues. CDR3 nucleotide sequence: TGTGCTAGTGGTTTGGGGGTAGCGCCAAACATTCAGTACTTC. Translated: CASGLGVAPNIQYF.

This clone was recorded a few times. The gene calls are TRBV24-1 and TRBJ2-1; 8 nucleotides match TRBD1. Germline V gene data show CDR1 as KGHDR and CDR2 as SFDVKD. CDR3 length: 13 residues. V shed 9 bases, J shed 6 bases, and the junction held 6 bases outside the gene matches. CDR3 sequence: CATGQGATNEQFF. CDR3 nucleotide sequence: TGTGCCACCGGTCAGGGGGCTACCAATGAGCAGTTCTTC.

The rearrangement uses TRBV19 and TRBJ1-1, with D unclear. The ends were cut back, 0 bases at V and 0 bases at J, with 5 bases in the middle. Per the germline V gene, CDR1 is LNHDA and CDR2 is SQIVND (reference sequence). The CDR3 contains 14 residues. The CDR3 loop reads CASSIEIMNTEAFF. Written as DNA, the CDR3 is TGTGCCAGTAGTATAGAAATAATGAACACTGAAGCTTTCTTT.

The V and J genes are TRBV7-2 and TRBJ2-3, with 12 bases matching TRBD2. J gave up 4 bases and V 4 bases, and 6 bases lay outside the gene matches. Germline CDR1 reads SGHTA; CDR2 reads FQGNSA. The length of the CDR3 is 16 residues. The CDR3 bases are TGTGCCAGCAGCTGGCCTAGCGGGGGGGCTTCAGATACGCAGTATTTT. As protein: CASSWPSGGASDTQYF. The whole variable domain, filled in from reference TRBV7-2 and TRBJ2-3, reads GAGVSQSPSNKVTEKGKDVELRCDPISGHTALYWYRQSLGQGLEFLIYFQGNSAPDKSGLPSDRFSAERTGGSVSTLTIQRTQQEDSAVYLCASSWPSGGASDTQYFGPGTRLTVL.

The chain employs TRBV7-2 and TRBJ1-2; D is unresolved. CDR1 and CDR2 (germline): SGHTA, FQGNSA. This CDR3 has 15 residues. V lost 1 base and J lost 0, with 9 bases in between. The CDR3 sequence: CASSLGGAPNYGYTF. The CDR3 DNA sequence: TGTGCCAGCAGCTTAGGGGGAGCTCCTAACTATGGCTACACCTTC.